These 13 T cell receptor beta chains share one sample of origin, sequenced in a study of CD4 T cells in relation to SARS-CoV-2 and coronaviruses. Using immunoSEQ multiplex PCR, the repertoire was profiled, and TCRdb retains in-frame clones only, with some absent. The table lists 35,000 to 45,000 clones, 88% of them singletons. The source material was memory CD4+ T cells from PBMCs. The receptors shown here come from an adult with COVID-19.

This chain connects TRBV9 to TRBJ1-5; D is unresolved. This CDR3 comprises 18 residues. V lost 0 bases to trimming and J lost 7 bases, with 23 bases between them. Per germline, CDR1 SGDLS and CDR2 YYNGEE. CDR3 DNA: TGTGCCAGCAGCGTAGCAGAAAACTCCCCCCCCCAGCTCCAGCCCCAGCATTTT. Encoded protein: CASSVAENSPPQLQPQHF.

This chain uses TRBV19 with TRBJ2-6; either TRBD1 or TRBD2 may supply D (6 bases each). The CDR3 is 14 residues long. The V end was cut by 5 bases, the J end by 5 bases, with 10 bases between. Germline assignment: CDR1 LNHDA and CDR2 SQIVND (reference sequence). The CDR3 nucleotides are TGTGCCAGTAGTCCGGGGGCCCGGGCCAACGTCCTGACTTTC. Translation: CASSPGARANVLTF.

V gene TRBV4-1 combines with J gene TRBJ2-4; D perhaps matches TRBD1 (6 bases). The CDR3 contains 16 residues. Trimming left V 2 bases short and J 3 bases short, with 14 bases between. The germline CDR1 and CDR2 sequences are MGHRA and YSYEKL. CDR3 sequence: CASSQYGAQGKNIQYF. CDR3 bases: TGCGCCAGCAGCCAATATGGGGCACAGGGCAAAAACATTCAGTACTTC.

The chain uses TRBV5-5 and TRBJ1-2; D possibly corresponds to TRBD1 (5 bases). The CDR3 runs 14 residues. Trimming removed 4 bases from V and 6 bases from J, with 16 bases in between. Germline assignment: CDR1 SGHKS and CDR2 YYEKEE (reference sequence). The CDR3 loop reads CASSRDPGVDGYTF. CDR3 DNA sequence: TGTGCCAGCAGCCGGGACCCTGGGGTGGATGGCTACACCTTC.

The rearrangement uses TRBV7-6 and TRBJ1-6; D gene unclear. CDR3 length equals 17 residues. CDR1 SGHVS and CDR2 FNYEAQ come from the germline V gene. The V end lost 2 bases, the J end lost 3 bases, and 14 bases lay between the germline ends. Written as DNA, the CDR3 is TGTGCCAGCAGCTTAATTATCCGGAATCTCTATAATTCACCCCTCCACTTT. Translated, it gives CASSLIIRNLYNSPLHF.

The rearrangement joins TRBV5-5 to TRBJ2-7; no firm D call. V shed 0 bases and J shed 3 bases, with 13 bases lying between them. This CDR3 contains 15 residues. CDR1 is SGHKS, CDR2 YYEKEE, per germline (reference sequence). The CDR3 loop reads CASSLEGPLIYEQYF. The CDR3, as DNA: TGTGCCAGCAGCTTGGAAGGGCCACTAATCTACGAGCAGTACTTC. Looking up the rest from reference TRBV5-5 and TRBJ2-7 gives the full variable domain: DAGVTQSPTHLIKTRGQQVTLRCSPISGHKSVSWYQQVLGQGPQFIFQYYEKEERGRGNFPDRFSARQFPNYSSELNVNALLLGDSALYLCASSLEGPLIYEQYFGPGTRLTVT.

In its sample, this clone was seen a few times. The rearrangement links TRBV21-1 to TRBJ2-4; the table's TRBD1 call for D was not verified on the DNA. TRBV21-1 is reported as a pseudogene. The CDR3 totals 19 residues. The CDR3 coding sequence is TGTGCCAGCAGCGAAGTGGGACAGGGGGAAGGTTCGGACAAAAACATTCAGTACTTC. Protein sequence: CASSEVGQGEGSDKNIQYF.

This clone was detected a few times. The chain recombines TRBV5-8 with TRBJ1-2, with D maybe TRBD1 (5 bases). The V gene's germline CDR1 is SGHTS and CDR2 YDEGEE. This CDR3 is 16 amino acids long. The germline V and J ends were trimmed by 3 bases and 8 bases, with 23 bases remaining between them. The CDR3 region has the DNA TGTGCCAGCAGCTCAGGGCCCGACCCAGGGATAAGAGGCTACACCTTC. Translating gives CASSSGPDPGIRGYTF.

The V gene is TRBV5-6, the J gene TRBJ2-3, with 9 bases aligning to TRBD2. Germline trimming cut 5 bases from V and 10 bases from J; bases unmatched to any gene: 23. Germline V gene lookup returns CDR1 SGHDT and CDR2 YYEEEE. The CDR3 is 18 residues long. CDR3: CASRKDPPGRGGQVAQYF. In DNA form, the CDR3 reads TGTGCCAGCAGAAAGGACCCTCCCGGGCGGGGGGGCCAGGTTGCGCAGTATTTT.

CDR3 sequence reads: CASSRPGGSEQYF. The CDR3 DNA reads TGTGCCAGCAGTCGCCCTGGGGGGAGTGAGCAGTACTTC. The chain couples TRBV6-6 to TRBJ2-7, with a possible D match to TRBD2 (6 bases). This CDR3 contains 13 residues. Germline CDR1 is MNHNY and CDR2 is SVGAGI (reference sequence). V shed 5 bases and J shed 7 bases, with 15 bases lying between them.

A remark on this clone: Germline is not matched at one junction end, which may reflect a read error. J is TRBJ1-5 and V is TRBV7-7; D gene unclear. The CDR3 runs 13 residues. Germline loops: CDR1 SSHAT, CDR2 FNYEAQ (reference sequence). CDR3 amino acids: CASSLGPNQPQHF. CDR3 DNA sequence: TGTGCTAGCAGCCTCGGTCCCAATCAGCCCCAGCATTTT.

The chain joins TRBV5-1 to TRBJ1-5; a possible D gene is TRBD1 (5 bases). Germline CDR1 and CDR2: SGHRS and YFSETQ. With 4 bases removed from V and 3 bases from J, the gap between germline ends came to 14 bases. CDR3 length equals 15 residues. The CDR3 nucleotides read TGCGCCAGCAGCCCTGGGGGAGTCATCAATCAGCCCCAGCATTTT. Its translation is CASSPGGVINQPQHF. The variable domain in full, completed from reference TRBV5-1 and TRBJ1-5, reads KAGVTQTPRYLIKTRGQQVTLSCSPISGHRSVSWYQQTPGQGLQFLFEYFSETQRNKGNFPGRFSGRQFSNSRSEMNVSTLELGDSALYLCASSPGGVINQPQHFGDGTRLSIL.

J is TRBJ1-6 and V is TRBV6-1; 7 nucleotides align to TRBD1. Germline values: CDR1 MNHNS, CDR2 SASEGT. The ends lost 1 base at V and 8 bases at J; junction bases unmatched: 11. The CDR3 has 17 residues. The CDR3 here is CASSEGTATGKYSPLHF. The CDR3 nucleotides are TGTGCCAGCAGTGAAGGCACCGCGACAGGGAAATATTCACCCCTCCACTTT.